These T cell receptor beta chains were read from a single sample in a study of post-analysis software for immune sequencing data. TCRdb analysed the PCR reads with MiXCR anew, one entry per CDR3 protein. The sample gives about 400,000 distinct CDR3 sequences, around a third of which show up once; over 10% is in the top ten. The material sequenced was blood. The origin of the receptors is a girl aged 10-17 years with multiple sclerosis. The CDR3 runs from the conserved cysteine through the conserved F or W.

>TRBJ1-3|TRBV5-5
CASRRGHESGGNTIYF
>TRBJ2-3|TRBV7-2
CACSLDSRLAAGKAQYF
>TRBJ2-7|TRBV29-1
CSATFVNRGDEQYF
>TRBJ1-5|TRBV6-1
CASSDDRGPNQPQHF
>TRBJ1-5|TRBV12-3/TRBV12-4
CASSRGQHNQPQHF
>TRBJ2-7|TRBV10-3
CAIGYRDRGYEQYF
>TRBJ2-1|TRBV7-3
CASSLSMMGGPHNEQFF
>TRBJ2-5|TRBV12-3/TRBV12-4
CASSLSPGSEETQYF
>TRBJ2-1|TRBV6-1
CASRLQRSYNEQFF
>TRBJ1-5|TRBV6-2/TRBV6-3
CASSYRQSQPQHF
>TRBJ1-1|TRBV20-1
CSASDTGGWTEAFF
>TRBJ2-5|TRBV12-5
CASGLDRGRETQYF
>TRBJ1-1|TRBV28
CASSFPTGGTEAFF
>TRBJ2-1|TRBV29-1
CSVGPTSGEDNEQFF
>TRBJ2-7|TRBV6-1
CASSPTFDSYEQYF
>TRBJ1-1|TRBV18
CASSPRGQGRTEAFF
>TRBJ1-1|TRBV7-9
CASRHGGAEAFF
>TRBJ1-2|TRBV20-1
CSARDSGIGYGYTF
>TRBJ1-2|TRBV10-3
CAISDTGPALVLGGYTF
>TRBJ1-1|TRBV29-1
CSSLDLNTEAFF
>TRBJ1-1|TRBV29-1
CSGLDREGTEAFF
>TRBJ1-4|TRBV9
CASTPTGGLNEKLFF
>TRBJ1-2|TRBV20-1
CSADRDTTNYGYTF
>TRBJ1-2|TRBV29-1
CSVGQGSNYGYTF
>TRBJ2-7|TRBV21-1
CATHGWDLTHYEQYF
>TRBJ2-7|TRBV7-2
CASSPQNSYEQYF
>TRBJ2-1|TRBV20-1
CSAPAPSGVYNEQFF
>TRBJ2-1|TRBV19
CATLGQGRHEQFF
>TRBJ2-4|TRBV7-9
CASSLPGLAGAWGDIQYF
>TRBJ2-7|TRBV7-9
CASSLASRGYEQYF
>TRBJ2-1|TRBV7-6
CASSFTSGLNEQFF
>TRBJ1-5|TRBV27
CASSSLDGSNQPQHF
>TRBJ1-2|TRBV11-2
CASSLVPGGGGYTF
>TRBJ1-5|TRBV4-3
CASNQETGADNQPQHF
>TRBJ1-5|TRBV12-3/TRBV12-4
CASSSGGNQPQHF
>TRBJ2-1|TRBV5-1
CAGSPVVGSYNEQFF
>TRBJ1-5|TRBV15
CATSRVRGGQAQPQHF
>TRBJ1-2|TRBV6-1
CASLRDVNYGYTF
>TRBJ2-7|TRBV10-3
CAIWGGPSYEQYF
>TRBJ2-7|TRBV4-2
CASSQDGQGRDEQNF
>TRBJ2-1|TRBV7-8
CASSLWRVDFYEQFF
>TRBJ2-1|TRBV6-5
CASSYSGGLQFF
>TRBJ2-6|TRBV7-3
CASSFLGRTISGANVLTF
>TRBJ2-3|TRBV12-3/TRBV12-4
CASSQTSGAEDTQYF
>TRBJ2-3|TRBV6-5
CASSSSLRLAGGADTQYF
>TRBJ2-7|TRBV5-1
CASTSRDRLYEQYF
>TRBJ1-2|TRBV29-1
CSVMGGQGVYGYTF
>TRBJ1-1|TRBV29-1
CSVEDGRVGTEAFF